The present T cell receptor (beta chain) was sequenced within a study of CD8 T cell repertoires and HIV-1 epitope variants. Whole-study context: Epitopes were three Gag families plus Nef HW9 and YT9.

Clones were read by immunoSEQ multiplex PCR, and TCRdb kept only the in-frame ones, dropping some. Altogether about 95,000 clones are present, over 70% being singletons, with the ten largest covering about a quarter. The CDR3 is 15 amino acids. The V gene end was trimmed by 7 bases and the J gene end by 6 bases; junction bases not matched to a gene: 13. The germline V gene has CDR1 MDHEN and CDR2 SYDVKM. The J gene is TRBJ2-3, the V gene TRBV28, with 7 bases aligning to TRBD2. The sequencing input was uncultured baseline CD8+ T cells from peripheral blood mononuclear cells (PBMCs). The receptor comes from a male donor with HIV. In DNA, the CDR3 is TGTGCCAGCACCTTGGGAGGGGTATCATACGATACGCAGTATTTT. Translating gives CASTLGGVSYDTQYF.